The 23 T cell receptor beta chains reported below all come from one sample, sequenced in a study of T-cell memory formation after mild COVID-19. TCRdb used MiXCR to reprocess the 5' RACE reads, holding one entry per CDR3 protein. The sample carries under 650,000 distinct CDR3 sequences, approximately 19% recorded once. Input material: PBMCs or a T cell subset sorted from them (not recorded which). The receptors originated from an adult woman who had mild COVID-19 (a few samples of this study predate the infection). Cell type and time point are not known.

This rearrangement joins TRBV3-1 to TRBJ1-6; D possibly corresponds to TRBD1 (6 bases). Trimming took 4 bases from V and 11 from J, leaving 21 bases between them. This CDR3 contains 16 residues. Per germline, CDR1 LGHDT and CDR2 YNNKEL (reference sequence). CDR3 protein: CASSPGGGGPRTPLHF. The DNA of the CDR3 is TGTGCCAGCAGCCCGGGCGGGGGCGGCCCCCGGACACCCCTCCACTTT.

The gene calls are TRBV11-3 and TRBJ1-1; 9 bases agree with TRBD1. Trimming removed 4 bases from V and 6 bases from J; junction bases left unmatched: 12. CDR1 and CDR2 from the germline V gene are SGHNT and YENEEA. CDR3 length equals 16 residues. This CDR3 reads CASSYYSGQGNPEAFF. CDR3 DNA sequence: TGTGCCAGCAGCTATTATTCGGGACAGGGTAATCCTGAAGCTTTCTTT.

The CDR3 bases are TGTGCCAGCAGCGAGGGCACGAGGACTGAAGCTTTCTTT. Residues: CASSEGTRTEAFF. The chain uses TRBV7-2 and TRBJ1-1; D not resolved. Germline CDR1 is SGHTA and CDR2 is FQGNSA. CDR3 size: 13 residues. Trimming took 5 bases from V and 5 from J, leaving 12 bases between them.

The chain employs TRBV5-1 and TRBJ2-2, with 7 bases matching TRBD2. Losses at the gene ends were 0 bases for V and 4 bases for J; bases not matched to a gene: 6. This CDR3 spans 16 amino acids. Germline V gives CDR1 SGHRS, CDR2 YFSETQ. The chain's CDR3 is CASSLDAGVRTGELFF. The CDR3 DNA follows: TGCGCCAGCAGCTTGGACGCGGGGGTCCGCACCGGGGAGCTGTTTTTT.

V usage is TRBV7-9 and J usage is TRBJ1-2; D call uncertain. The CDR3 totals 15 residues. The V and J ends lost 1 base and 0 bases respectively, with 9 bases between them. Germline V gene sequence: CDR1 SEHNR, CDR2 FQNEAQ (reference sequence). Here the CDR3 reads CASSLEGTSNYGYTF. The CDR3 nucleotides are TGTGCCAGCAGCTTAGAGGGCACTTCTAACTATGGCTACACCTTC.

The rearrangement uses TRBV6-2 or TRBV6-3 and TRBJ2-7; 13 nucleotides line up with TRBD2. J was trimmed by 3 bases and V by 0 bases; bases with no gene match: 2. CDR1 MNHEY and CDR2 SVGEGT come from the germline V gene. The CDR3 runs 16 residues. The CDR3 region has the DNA TGTGCCAGCAGTTACTCCGGGACTAGCGGGAACTACGAGCAGTACTTC. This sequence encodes CASSYSGTSGNYEQYF.

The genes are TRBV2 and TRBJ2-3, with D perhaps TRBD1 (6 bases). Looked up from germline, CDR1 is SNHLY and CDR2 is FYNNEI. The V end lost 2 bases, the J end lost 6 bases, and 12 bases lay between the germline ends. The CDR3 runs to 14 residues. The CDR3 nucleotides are TGTGCCAGCAGTGAAAGTGGGACACAGGATACGCAGTATTTT. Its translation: CASSESGTQDTQYF.

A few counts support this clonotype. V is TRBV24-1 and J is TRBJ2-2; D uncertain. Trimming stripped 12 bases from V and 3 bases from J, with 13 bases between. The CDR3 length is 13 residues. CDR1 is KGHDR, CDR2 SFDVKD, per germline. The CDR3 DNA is TGTGCCTCTACGAACCCCTACACCGGGGAGCTGTTTTTT. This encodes CASTNPYTGELFF.

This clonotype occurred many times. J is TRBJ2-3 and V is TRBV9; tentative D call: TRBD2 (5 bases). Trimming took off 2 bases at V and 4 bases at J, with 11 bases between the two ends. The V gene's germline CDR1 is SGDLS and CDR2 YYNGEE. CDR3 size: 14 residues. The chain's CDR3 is CASSVQRGADTQYF. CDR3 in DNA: TGTGCCAGCAGCGTGCAACGGGGAGCAGATACGCAGTATTTT.

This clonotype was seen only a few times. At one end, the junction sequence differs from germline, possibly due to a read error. This chain's CDR3 is CASSWGTGGYIEQFF. The CDR3 coding sequence is TGCGCCAGCAGTTGGGGGACAGGGGGATACATTGAGCAGTTCTTC. The chain employs TRBV5-1 and TRBJ2-1; 11 nucleotides match TRBD1. CDR1 SGHRS and CDR2 YFSETQ come from the germline V gene. This CDR3 has 15 amino acids. The whole variable domain, filled in from reference TRBV5-1 and TRBJ2-1, reads KAGVTQTPRYLIKTRGQQVTLSCSPISGHRSVSWYQQTPGQGLQFLFEYFSETQRNKGNFPGRFSGRQFSNSRSEMNVSTLELGDSALYLCASSWGTGGYIEQFFGPGTRLTVL.

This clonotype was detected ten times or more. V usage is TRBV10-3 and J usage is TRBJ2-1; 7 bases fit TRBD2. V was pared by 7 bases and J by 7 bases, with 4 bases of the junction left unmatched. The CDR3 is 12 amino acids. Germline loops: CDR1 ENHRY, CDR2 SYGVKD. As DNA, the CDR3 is TGTGCCATCAATGGCGGGAGAAATGAGCAGTTCTTC. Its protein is CAINGGRNEQFF.

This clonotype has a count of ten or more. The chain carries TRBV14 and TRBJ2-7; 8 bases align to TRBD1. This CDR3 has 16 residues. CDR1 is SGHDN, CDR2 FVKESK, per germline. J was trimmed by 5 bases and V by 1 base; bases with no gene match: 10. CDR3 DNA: TGTGCCAGCAGCCAAGTCGACCAGGGGGCGAGGAACGAGCAGTACTTC. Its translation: CASSQVDQGARNEQYF.

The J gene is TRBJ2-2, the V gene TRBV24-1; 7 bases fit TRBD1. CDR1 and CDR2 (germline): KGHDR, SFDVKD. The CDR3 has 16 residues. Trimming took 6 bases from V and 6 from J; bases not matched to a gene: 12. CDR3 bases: TGTGCCACCAGTCACCCCCGGAAGGGGGCTGCCGGGGAGCTGTTTTTT. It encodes CATSHPRKGAAGELFF.

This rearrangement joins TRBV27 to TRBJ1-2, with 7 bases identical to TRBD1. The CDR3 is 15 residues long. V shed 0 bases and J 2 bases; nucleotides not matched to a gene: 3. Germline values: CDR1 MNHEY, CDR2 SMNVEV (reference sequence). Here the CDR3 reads CASSLSRQGNYGYTF. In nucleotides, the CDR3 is TGTGCCAGCAGTTTATCTAGACAGGGCAACTATGGCTACACCTTC.

In nucleotides, the CDR3 is TGTGCCAGCAGAACCTCGGAACAGAGCACAGATACGCAGTATTTT. Encoded protein: CASRTSEQSTDTQYF. The V gene is TRBV5-6, the J gene TRBJ2-3; D is unclear. Trimming left V 5 bases short and J 0 bases short, with 13 bases between. The germline V gene has CDR1 SGHDT and CDR2 YYEEEE. The CDR3 spans 15 residues. The full variable domain, rest sourced from reference TRBV5-6 and TRBJ2-3, is DAGVTQSPTHLIKTRGQQVTLRCSPKSGHDTVSWYQQALGQGPQFIFQYYEEEERQRGNFPDRFSGHQFPNYSSELNVNALLLGDSALYLCASRTSEQSTDTQYFGPGTRLTVL.

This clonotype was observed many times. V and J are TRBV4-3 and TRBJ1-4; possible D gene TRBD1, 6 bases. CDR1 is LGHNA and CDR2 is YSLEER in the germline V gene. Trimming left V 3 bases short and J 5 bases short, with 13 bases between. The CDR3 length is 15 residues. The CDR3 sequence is CASSQQQGGNEKLFF. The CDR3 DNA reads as TGCGCCAGCAGCCAGCAACAGGGAGGGAATGAAAAACTGTTTTTT.

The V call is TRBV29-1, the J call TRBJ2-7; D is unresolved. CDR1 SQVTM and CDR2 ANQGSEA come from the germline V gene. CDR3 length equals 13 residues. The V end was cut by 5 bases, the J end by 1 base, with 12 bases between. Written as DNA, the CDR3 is TGCAGCGTTCTCAATCCCGGGTCCTACGAGCAGTACTTC. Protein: CSVLNPGSYEQYF.

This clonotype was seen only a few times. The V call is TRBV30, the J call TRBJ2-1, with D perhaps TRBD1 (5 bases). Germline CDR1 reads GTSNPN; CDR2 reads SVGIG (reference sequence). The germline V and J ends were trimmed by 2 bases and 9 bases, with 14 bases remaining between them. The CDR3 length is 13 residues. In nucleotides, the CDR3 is TGTGCCTGGAGTAAACAGGAAACTACTGAGCAGTTCTTC. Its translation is CAWSKQETTEQFF.

The DNA of the CDR3 is TGCAGCGTCGGGACTAGCGGGGGCACAGATACGCAGTATTTT. It codes for CSVGTSGGTDTQYF. The chain recombines TRBV29-1 with TRBJ2-3; 13 bases agree with TRBD2. After removal of 6 bases from V and 1 base from J, the junction contained 1 base not matched to a gene. Per the germline V gene, CDR1 is SQVTM and CDR2 is ANQGSEA. The CDR3 is 14 residues long.

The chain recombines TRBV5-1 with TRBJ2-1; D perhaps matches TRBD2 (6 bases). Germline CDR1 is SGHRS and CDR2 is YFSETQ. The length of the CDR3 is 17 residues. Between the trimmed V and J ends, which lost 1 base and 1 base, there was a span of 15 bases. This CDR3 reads CASSLISGPGSYNEQFF. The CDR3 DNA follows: TGCGCCAGCAGCTTGATCAGCGGGCCTGGTTCCTACAATGAGCAGTTCTTC.

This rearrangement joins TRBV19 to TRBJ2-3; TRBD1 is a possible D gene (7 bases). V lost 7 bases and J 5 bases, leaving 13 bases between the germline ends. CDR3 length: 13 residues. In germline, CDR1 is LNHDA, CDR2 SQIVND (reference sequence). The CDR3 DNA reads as TGTGCCAGTACCCAGGGGGGTGGAGATACGCAGTATTTT. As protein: CASTQGGGDTQYF.

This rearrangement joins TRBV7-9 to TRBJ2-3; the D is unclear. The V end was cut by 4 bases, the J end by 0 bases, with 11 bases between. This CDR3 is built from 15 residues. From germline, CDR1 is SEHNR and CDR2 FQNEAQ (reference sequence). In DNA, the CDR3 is TGTGCCAGCAGCTCCCCCCTCGGGAGCACAGATACGCAGTATTTT. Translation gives CASSSPLGSTDTQYF.

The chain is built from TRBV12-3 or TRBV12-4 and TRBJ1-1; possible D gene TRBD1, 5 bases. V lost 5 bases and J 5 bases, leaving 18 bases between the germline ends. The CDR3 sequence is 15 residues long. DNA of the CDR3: TGTGCCAGCAGTCCGCTGCCCCGGGGGGGGACTGAAGCTTTCTTT. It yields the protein CASSPLPRGGTEAFF.